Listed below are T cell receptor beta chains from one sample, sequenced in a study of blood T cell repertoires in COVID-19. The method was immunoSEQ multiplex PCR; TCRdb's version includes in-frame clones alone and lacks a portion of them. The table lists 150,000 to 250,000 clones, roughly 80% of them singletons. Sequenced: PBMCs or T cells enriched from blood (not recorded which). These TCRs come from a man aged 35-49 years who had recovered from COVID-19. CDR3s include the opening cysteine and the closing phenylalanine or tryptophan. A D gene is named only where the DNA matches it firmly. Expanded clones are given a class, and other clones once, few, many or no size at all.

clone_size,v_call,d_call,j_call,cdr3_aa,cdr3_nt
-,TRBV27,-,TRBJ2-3,CASSLWGGRNTDTQYF,TGTGCCAGCAGTTTATGGGGGGGGCGGAACACAGATACGCAGTATTTT
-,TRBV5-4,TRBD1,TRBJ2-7,CASSRSPGQGGYEQYF,TGTGCCAGCAGCCGCAGCCCCGGACAGGGTGGCTACGAGCAGTACTTC
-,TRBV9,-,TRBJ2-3,CASSAYISSDTQYF,TGTGCCAGCAGCGCTTACATTAGCTCAGATACGCAGTATTTT
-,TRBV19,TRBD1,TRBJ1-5,CASSSRQGASNQPQHF,TGTGCCAGTAGTTCTCGACAGGGGGCAAGCAATCAGCCCCAGCATTTT
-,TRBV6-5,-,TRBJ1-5,CASSYSAGQPQHF,TGTGCCAGCAGTTACTCGGCTGGCCAGCCCCAGCATTTT
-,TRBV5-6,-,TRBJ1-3,CASSFALAQSGNTIYF,TGTGCCAGCAGCTTTGCCCTGGCTCAGTCTGGAAACACCATATATTTT
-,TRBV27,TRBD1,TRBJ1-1,CASSLGPGQGANTEAFF,TGTGCCAGCAGTTTGGGACCGGGACAGGGAGCGAACACTGAAGCTTTCTTT
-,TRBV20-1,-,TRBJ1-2,CSASSLTGGDSYGYTF,TGCAGTGCTAGTTCTCTCACGGGGGGGGACTCCTATGGCTACACCTTC
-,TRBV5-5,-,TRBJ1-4,CASSQWRVEKLFF,TGTGCCAGCAGCCAATGGAGGGTTGAGAAACTGTTTTTT
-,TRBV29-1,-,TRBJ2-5,CSVELSRVGTQYF,TGCAGCGTTGAACTGTCCAGGGTAGGGACCCAGTACTTC
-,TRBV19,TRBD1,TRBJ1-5,CASSVTGQGYNQPQHF,TGTGCCAGTAGTGTCACGGGACAGGGGTACAATCAGCCCCAGCATTTT
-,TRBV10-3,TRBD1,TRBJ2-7,CAISWTGRIYEQYF,TGTGCCATCAGTTGGACAGGAAGGATCTACGAGCAGTACTTC
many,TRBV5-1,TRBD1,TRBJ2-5,CASSFGGTGGETQYF,TGCGCCAGCAGCTTCGGTGGGACAGGGGGCGAGACCCAGTACTTC
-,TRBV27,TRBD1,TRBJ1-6,CASTHSQGSSYNSPLHF,TGTGCCAGCACCCATTCACAGGGGAGCTCCTATAATTCACCCCTCCACTTT
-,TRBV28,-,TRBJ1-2,CASRGAINYGYTF,TGTGCCAGCAGGGGAGCGATTAACTATGGCTACACCTTC
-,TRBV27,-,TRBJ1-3,CASSLSRPLKSGNTIYF,TGTGCCAGCAGTTTATCACGCCCACTTAAATCTGGAAACACCATATATTTT
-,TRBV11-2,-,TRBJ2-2,CASSLVPTGELFF,TGTGCCAGCAGCTTAGTTCCGACCGGGGAGCTGTTTTTT
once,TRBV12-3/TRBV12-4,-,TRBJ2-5,CASSPPIGTQYF,TGTGCCAGCAGCCCACCTATCGGGACCCAGTACTTC
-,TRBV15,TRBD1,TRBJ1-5,CATSRDGQGIQPQHF,TGTGCCACCAGCAGAGATGGACAGGGTATTCAGCCCCAGCATTTT
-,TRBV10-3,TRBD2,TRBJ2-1,CAIRLGTSGVTGNEQFF,TGTGCCATCAGACTGGGGACTAGCGGGGTTACTGGGAATGAGCAGTTCTTC
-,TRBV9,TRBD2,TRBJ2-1,CASTLTSGGAFNEQFF,TGTGCCAGCACCCTGACTAGCGGGGGGGCCTTCAATGAGCAGTTCTTC
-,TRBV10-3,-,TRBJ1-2,CAISGYAGREYGYTF,TGTGCCATCAGTGGGTACGCAGGCCGGGAATATGGCTACACCTTC
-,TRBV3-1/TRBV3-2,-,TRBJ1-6,CASSPPGAGSSPLHF,TGTGCCAGCAGCCCCCCTGGGGCTGGTAGTTCACCCCTCCACTTT
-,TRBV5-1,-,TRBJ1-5,CASSLAGGTVQPQHF,TGCGCCAGCAGCTTGGCCGGGGGGACCGTCCAGCCCCAGCATTTT
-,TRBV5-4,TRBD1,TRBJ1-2,CASTSRSGGGYGYTF,TGTGCCAGCACCAGTCGGTCAGGGGGAGGCTATGGCTACACCTTC
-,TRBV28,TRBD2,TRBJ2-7,CASRLIRGGAYEQYF,TGTGCCAGCAGGCTCATCCGCGGGGGTGCCTACGAGCAGTACTTC
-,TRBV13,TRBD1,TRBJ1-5,CASSLRGTGGLKSNQPQHF,TGTGCCAGCAGCTTAAGAGGGACAGGGGGACTTAAAAGCAATCAGCCCCAGCATTTT
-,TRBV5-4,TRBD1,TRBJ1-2,CASSFSGRGAAAGYTF,TGTGCCAGCAGCTTTTCAGGCAGGGGGGCCGCGGCTGGCTACACCTTC
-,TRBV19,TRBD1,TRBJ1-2,CASSPTGSQEGYTF,TGTGCCAGTAGCCCGACAGGGTCGCAAGAGGGCTACACCTTC
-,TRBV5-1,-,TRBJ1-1,CASSGNRPGVEAFF,TGCGCCAGCAGCGGAAACAGGCCAGGGGTGGAAGCTTTCTTT
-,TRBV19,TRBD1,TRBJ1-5,CASTLGGTGAVQPQHF,TGTGCCAGTACCCTAGGGGGGACAGGGGCAGTTCAGCCCCAGCATTTT
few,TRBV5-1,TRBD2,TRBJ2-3,CASSLRISAGGYTDTQYF,TGCGCCAGCAGCTTGAGAATCTCGGCGGGGGGTTACACAGATACGCAGTATTTT
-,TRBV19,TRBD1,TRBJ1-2,CASSIATGGDYGYTF,TGTGCCAGTAGTATAGCCACAGGGGGCGACTATGGCTACACCTTC